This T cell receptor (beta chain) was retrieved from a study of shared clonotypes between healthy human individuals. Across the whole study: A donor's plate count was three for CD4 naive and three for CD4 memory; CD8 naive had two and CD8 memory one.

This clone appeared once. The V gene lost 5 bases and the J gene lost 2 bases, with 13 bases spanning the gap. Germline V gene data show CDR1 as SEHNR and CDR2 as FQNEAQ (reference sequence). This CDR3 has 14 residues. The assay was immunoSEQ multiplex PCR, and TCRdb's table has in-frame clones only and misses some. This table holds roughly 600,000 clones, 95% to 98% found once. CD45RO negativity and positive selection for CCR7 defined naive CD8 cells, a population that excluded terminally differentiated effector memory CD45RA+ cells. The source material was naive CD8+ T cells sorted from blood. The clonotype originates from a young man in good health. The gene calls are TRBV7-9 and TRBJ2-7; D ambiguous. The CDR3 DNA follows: TGTGCCAGCAGCCGAGTTGATTCAGCCTACGAGCAGTACTTC. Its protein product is CASSRVDSAYEQYF.